The subject of this entry is one TCR beta chain. No antigen is known for it. The input lacks base qualities; no much larger clone sits a single base away. This sample stems from a study of cytomegalovirus exposure and HLA in healthy donors (dated 2017 in TCRdb). Study-level background: According to a later analysis, one platform produced both the 110 or so validation repertoires and the 670 or so repertoires of the first cohort. The study aimed to test whether cataloging public T cell receptors could reveal signatures of past pathogen exposure. High-throughput TCR immunosequencing, statistical association of individual TCRs with disease status, and machine learning were combined to predict cytomegalovirus infection status. Along with the 666-subject first cohort, a separate validation cohort of more than 90 different subjects was used.

Library prep was done by the immunoSEQ multiplex PCR assay. On the authors' methods: A statistical classification framework was developed to diagnose cytomegalovirus status using the catalog of TCR beta chain sequences. TCRdb holds this immuneACCESS table with in-frame rearrangements only. Some clones are missing; in checked studies, unresolved V genes explain under half, and the rest has no known cause. V and J calls and clone size are copied from that table; D and trimming were computed from the DNA. The sample records more than 300,000 clones, 75% to 90% of which are singletons. Around 0.8% of the sample comes from the top ten. The donors were included in the validation cohort of 120 subjects, a group kept apart from the roughly 700-subject first cohort. Study-level results and caveats: The study listed 164 TCR beta chains as associated with cytomegalovirus. Most TCR sequences were observed very rarely across donors, whereas some public TCRs were present in many individuals. Cytomegalovirus status was reported to be diagnosed by the classifier with high specificity and sensitivity in both the original and validation cohorts. Of the cluster scores, roughly 95% were above 0 in a later analysis, which found that TCRs clustered in the first cohort also tended to co-occur in the 95 to 150 validation repertoires. The validation cohort had no HLA typing available for a later analysis, so co-occurrence within that cohort was assessed over all 120 or so repertoires. A few of the identified cytomegalovirus-associated TCR beta chains were confirmed in vitro to be specific for cytomegalovirus antigens. According to the authors, the approach could potentially be generalized to other disease states and immunological phenotypes.

Trimming costs V 2 bases and J 5 bases, and their ends lie 10 bases apart. Based on the germline V gene (reference sequence), the CDR1 and CDR2 sequences are SGHKS and YYEKEE. CDR3 length: 14 amino acids, cysteine to phenylalanine. Only the CDR3 part of the read is kept: 42 bases, read in frame from the first base. The chain is encoded by TRBV5-5 joined to TRBJ1-4; a tentative D call is TRBD1 (6 bases match). This sequence originates from a woman in her late teens or twenties in good health and CMV-seronegative. What was sequenced was PBMCs. The CDR3 amino acid sequence is: CASSFRGDNEKLFF. In nucleotide form, the sequence is TGTGCCAGCAGCTTCAGGGGAGACAATGAAAAACTGTTTTTT.